This T cell receptor (beta chain) was identified during a study of post-analysis software for immune sequencing data. General study results and limits: Batch-mates among the samples co-clustered strongly by F measure. Five or six TRBV segments, TRBV5-6, TRBV5-1 and TRBV20-1 among them, were found more frequent in patients than controls.

This clonotype was recorded a few times. Its antigen is not identified. Unique molecular identifiers were built into the TCR beta cDNA libraries. The source material, roughly 0.9 to 10 million T cells, gave rise to 500,000 or so cDNA molecules. MiXCR, run by TCRdb on the PCR reads, gives a single entry per CDR3 protein. The data contain about 400,000 distinct CDR3 sequences, about a third of them seen just once; the ten biggest clones take up roughly 12%. Germline V gives CDR1 DFQATT, CDR2 SNEGSKA (reference sequence). Trimming stripped 5 bases from V and 8 bases from J, with 23 bases between. This CDR3 contains 15 residues.

Specimen: blood. The TCR comes from a girl between 10 and 17 years old with multiple sclerosis. The V gene is TRBV20-1, the J gene TRBJ2-3, with D tentatively TRBD1 (7 bases). The CDR3 sequence: CSAGGGGFPGGTQYF. Written as DNA, the CDR3 is TGCAGTGCTGGAGGAGGGGGGTTTCCAGGGGGTACGCAGTATTTT.